This note documents a single T cell receptor beta chain sequence. The antigen remains unidentified. Germline trimming cut 1 base from V and 7 bases from J; bases unmatched to any gene: 1. CDR3 length: 13 amino acids. Germline-derived CDR1 and CDR2 are SGHVS and FNYEAQ. The PCR contained 60 Vbeta and 13 Jbeta primers. Data came from immunoSEQ multiplex PCR; TCRdb stores just in-frame clones and leaves some out. The data hold 85,000 to 100,000 clones, with about three quarters observed a single time. This specimen belongs to a study of cytomegalovirus exposure and HLA in healthy donors. General observations from the study: Presence/absence comparisons presumed near-even sequencing depth among donors. It was reported that the classifier diagnosed cytomegalovirus status with high specificity and sensitivity in both the original and validation cohorts. With later analysis, a missense DCLRE1C variant became linked to TCR beta V- and J-gene trimming.

The receptor was derived from a middle-aged man in good health and CMV-seropositive. The sample taken for sequencing was PBMCs. The chain has TRBV7-6 and TRBJ1-2, with 9 bases matching TRBD1. CDR3 DNA sequence: TGTGCCAGCAGCTTAGGGACAGGGGTTGGCTACACCTTC. Its translation: CASSLGTGVGYTF.